This TCR beta chain is from a study of cytomegalovirus exposure and HLA in healthy donors. Across the study: An earlier analysis identified under 130 million unique TCR beta sequences in about 190 million T cells.

The PCR used 60 Vbeta and 13 Jbeta primers. Sequencing used immunoSEQ multiplex PCR; TCRdb keeps in-frame clones, though not all of them. The data contain 200,000 to 250,000 clones, 75% to 90% of them singletons. Looked up from germline, CDR1 is WNHNN and CDR2 is SYGVQD (reference sequence). V lost 3 bases to trimming and J lost 9 bases, with 12 bases between them. The CDR3 runs 13 residues. As for this clone: Its antigen is not known.

Study results and caveats: Using the classifier, cytomegalovirus status was reportedly diagnosed with high specificity and sensitivity. As a later analysis showed, several of the most significant clusters appeared to be linked to common viral pathogens.

This chain connects TRBV10-1 to TRBJ2-1, with D possibly TRBD1 on 6 matching bases. The material sequenced was PBMCs. The sequence was collected from a woman in her thirties or forties in good health and CMV-seronegative. For the CDR3, the DNA is TGCGCCAGCAGTGATGATTTAGGGGGTGAGCAGTTCTTC. As protein: CASSDDLGGEQFF.